The subject of this entry is one TCR beta chain. This CDR3 has 13 residues. CDR1 and CDR2 (germline): DFQATT, SNEGSKA (reference sequence). V shed 4 bases and J 5 bases; nucleotides not matched to a gene: 5. Naive CD4+ T cells were purified with Tregs depleted by CD25. Constant-region reverse primers amplified full-length variable regions, followed by semi-nested Nested Universal Primer A PCR. TCRdb independently ran MiXCR on the 5' RACE reads; one entry per CDR3 protein. Of about 6,700 distinct CDR3 sequences listed, about 50% were seen once; the top ten hold 3%. The V gene is TRBV20-1, the J gene TRBJ2-1, with 7 bases fitting TRBD1. The receptor comes from a female donor with breast cancer. The sequenced sample was naive CD4+ T cells sorted from a lymph node. Stated subset: naive CD4+ T cells, CD4+CD45RA+CD25-. CDR3 loop: CSATGTANNEQFF. The CDR3 DNA reads TGCAGTGCTACCGGGACAGCCAACAATGAGCAGTTCTTC.